The 18 T cell receptor beta chains below come from one sample, sequenced in a study of T cell responses to AZD1222 COVID-19 vaccine. Method: immunoSEQ multiplex PCR; TCRdb's copy keeps in-frame clones and lacks some. Of roughly 120,000 clones in the sample, approximately 94% were seen once. Sequencing used peripheral blood, obtained on day 0 of AZD1222 vaccination. These receptors originate from an adult in good health.

The genes are TRBV4-2 and TRBJ1-3, with D unresolved. The germline gives CDR1 LGHNA, CDR2 YNFKEQ. The CDR3 is made up of 15 amino acids. The V end lost 0 bases, the J end lost 2 bases, and 8 bases lay between the germline ends. CDR3 sequence (DNA): TGTGCCAGCAGCCAAGAAAAACAGCCTGGAAACACCATATATTTT. Its protein product is CASSQEKQPGNTIYF.

This clone was recorded only once. This chain connects TRBV18 to TRBJ2-3; possibly TRBD1 or TRBD2 for D (5 bases each). This CDR3 comprises 15 residues. V was shortened by 3 bases and J by 0 bases, with 10 bases between the two germline ends. Germline V CDR1 and CDR2: KGHSH, LQKENI. CDR3 nucleotide sequence: TGTGCCAGCTCACCGGGACGGGGAAGCACAGATACGCAGTATTTT. This codes for CASSPGRGSTDTQYF.

CDR3 residues: CASSPPTGRGTDTQYF. DNA of the CDR3: TGTGCCAGCTCACCACCGACGGGACGGGGCACAGATACGCAGTATTTT. V is TRBV18 and J is TRBJ2-3, with D tentatively TRBD1 or TRBD2 (5 bases each). The CDR3 has 16 amino acids. V lost 0 bases, J lost 1 base, and 11 bases lay in between. From germline, CDR1 is KGHSH and CDR2 LQKENI.

This chain links TRBV7-9 with TRBJ1-5; possible D gene TRBD1, 6 bases. Trimming took off 4 bases at V and 3 bases at J, with 13 bases between the two ends. CDR3 size: 15 residues. CDR1 and CDR2 (germline): SEHNR, FQNEAQ (reference sequence). This CDR3 reads CASSSTDRPNQPQHF. The CDR3, as DNA: TGTGCCAGCAGCTCGACGGACAGACCCAATCAGCCCCAGCATTTT. Full variable domain (remainder filled in from reference TRBV7-9 and TRBJ1-5): DTGVSQNPRHKITKRGQNVTFRCDPISEHNRLYWYRQTLGQGPEFLTYFQNEAQLEKSRLLSDRFSAERPKGSFSTLEIQRTEQGDSAMYLCASSSTDRPNQPQHFGDGTRLSIL.

This clone was recorded once. The gene calls are TRBV25-1 and TRBJ1-2, with no clear D. Looked up from germline, CDR1 is MGHDK and CDR2 is SYGVNS. V dropped 7 bases and J dropped 0 bases, with 12 bases sitting between them. CDR3 length: 14 residues. The CDR3 here is CASTPIGANYGYTF. The CDR3 region has the DNA TGTGCCAGCACCCCCATTGGGGCTAACTATGGCTACACCTTC.

The rearrangement joins TRBV30 to TRBJ1-1, with 9 bases identical to TRBD1. CDR3 size: 15 residues. Germline CDR1 and CDR2: GTSNPN and SVGIG (reference sequence). V shed 3 bases and J 1 base; nucleotides not matched to a gene: 6. The CDR3 sequence: CAWRQGAERNTEAFF. CDR3 DNA: TGTGCCTGGAGACAGGGGGCGGAGAGGAACACTGAAGCTTTCTTT. Combining the CDR3 with reference TRBV30 and TRBJ1-1 gives the whole variable domain SQTIHQWPATLVQPVGSPLSLECTVEGTSNPNLYWYRQAAGRGLQLLFYSVGIGQISSEVPQNLSASRPQDRQFILSSKKLLLSDSGFYLCAWRQGAERNTEAFFGQGTRLTVV.

V gene TRBV7-9 combines with J gene TRBJ1-1, with D possibly TRBD1 on 5 matching bases. From germline, CDR1 is SEHNR and CDR2 FQNEAQ (reference sequence). CDR3 length equals 14 residues. The V and J ends lost 3 bases and 0 bases respectively, with 8 bases between them. CDR3 in DNA: TGTGCCAGCAGCTTCCGGGACGTGAACACTGAAGCTTTCTTT. Translating it yields CASSFRDVNTEAFF.

In this sample, this clone turned up once. The chain joins TRBV5-4 to TRBJ1-2; possible D gene TRBD1, 6 bases. The V gene's germline CDR1 is SGHNT and CDR2 YYREEE (reference sequence). Trimming stripped 5 bases from V and 4 bases from J, with 12 bases between. There are 13 residues in the CDR3. CDR3 DNA sequence: TGTGCCAGCAGTCGGACAGACGGCTATGGCTACACCTTC. It specifies CASSRTDGYGYTF.

The chain joins TRBV29-1 to TRBJ2-6, with no clear D. The germline CDR1 and CDR2 sequences are SQVTM and ANQGSEA. The CDR3 has 15 amino acids. V was cut by 2 bases and J by 4 bases, with 12 bases left in between. The CDR3 DNA reads TGCAGCGTTGAACGAGGCGGCGGCGGGGCCAACGTCCTGACTTTC. This encodes CSVERGGGGANVLTF.

This clone showed up just once. The chain links TRBV28 to TRBJ1-1, with 9 bases lining up with TRBD1. The V and J ends lost 4 bases and 5 bases, in that order; junction bases with no gene match: 5. Germline CDR1 is MDHEN and CDR2 is SYDVKM. This CDR3 is 14 amino acids long. The CDR3 nucleotides read TGTGCCAGCAGTTCCGGGACAGGGTTAACTGAAGCTTTCTTT. It codes for CASSSGTGLTEAFF.

V is TRBV4-2 and J is TRBJ2-2, with 7 bases lining up with TRBD2. The CDR3 extends over 18 amino acids. In germline, CDR1 is LGHNA, CDR2 YNFKEQ. The J segment lost 3 bases and the V segment lost 0 bases, leaving 10 bases of the junction unmatched. The CDR3: CASSQDGLVITHTGELFF. CDR3 DNA: TGTGCCAGCAGCCAAGATGGACTAGTCATTACCCACACCGGGGAGCTGTTTTTT.

This clone turned up a few times. The CDR3 region is CASSLGGSGNTIYF. In nucleotides, the CDR3 is TGTGCCAGCAGCTTAGGGGGGTCTGGAAACACCATATATTTT. The genes are TRBV11-2 and TRBJ1-3; a weak D match, TRBD1 (5 bases). V lost 1 base to trimming and J lost 1 base, with 5 bases between them. Looked up from germline, CDR1 is SGHAT and CDR2 is FQNNGV. This CDR3 has 14 residues.

The chain recombines TRBV2 with TRBJ2-1, with 9 bases lining up with TRBD2. The CDR3 runs to 14 residues. Germline lookup yields CDR1 SNHLY and CDR2 FYNNEI. Trimming cost V 6 bases and J 3 bases; bases outside gene matches: 3. In nucleotides, the CDR3 is TGTGCCAGCAGAGCGGGAGGCCTCTACAATGAGCAGTTCTTC. It translates to CASRAGGLYNEQFF.

The chain links TRBV2 to TRBJ2-7; unclear D gene. The CDR3 is made up of 14 amino acids. The germline CDR1 and CDR2 sequences are SNHLY and FYNNEI. Trimming removed 7 bases at V and 2 bases at J, with 15 bases between. The CDR3 bases are TGTGCCAGCAATTCGAAACCTTCCGCCTACGAGCAGTACTTC. Residues: CASNSKPSAYEQYF.

The sample holds a few counts of this clone. This rearrangement joins TRBV11-2 to TRBJ1-1, with 8 bases aligning to TRBD1. This CDR3 spans 17 amino acids. The germline V gene encodes CDR1 SGHAT and CDR2 FQNNGV. The junction had 8 bases not matched to a gene; V was cut back by 2 bases and J by 0 bases. The CDR3 loop reads CASSLTSWGQVNTEAFF. In DNA, the CDR3 is TGTGCCAGCAGCTTAACGTCGTGGGGACAGGTGAACACTGAAGCTTTCTTT.

The genes are TRBV5-6 and TRBJ2-5; maybe TRBD2 (5 bases). The CDR3 is 14 residues long. V was pared by 4 bases and J by 5 bases, with 15 bases between. Germline V CDR1 and CDR2: SGHDT, YYEEEE. The CDR3 DNA follows: TGTGCCAGCAGCGCGTCGGGGATTGGGGAGACCCAGTACTTC. Protein product: CASSASGIGETQYF.

The V and J genes are TRBV24-1 and TRBJ2-3; D not resolved. Germline-derived CDR1 and CDR2 are KGHDR and SFDVKD. Trimming took 2 bases from V and 4 from J, leaving 9 bases between them. The CDR3 has 14 amino acids. This CDR3 is CATSDSWSADTQYF. CDR3 bases: TGTGCCACCAGTGATTCTTGGTCCGCAGATACGCAGTATTTT.

This clone was observed a single time. The rearrangement uses TRBV18 and TRBJ2-7; either TRBD1 or TRBD2 may fit D (6 bases each). Germline CDR1 is KGHSH and CDR2 is LQKENI. V was shortened by 8 bases and J by 5 bases, with 16 bases between the two germline ends. The CDR3 spans 13 residues. The CDR3 coding sequence is TGTGCCAGCCGGGCCCCCGGGGGCCACGAGCAGTACTTC. This sequence encodes CASRAPGGHEQYF.